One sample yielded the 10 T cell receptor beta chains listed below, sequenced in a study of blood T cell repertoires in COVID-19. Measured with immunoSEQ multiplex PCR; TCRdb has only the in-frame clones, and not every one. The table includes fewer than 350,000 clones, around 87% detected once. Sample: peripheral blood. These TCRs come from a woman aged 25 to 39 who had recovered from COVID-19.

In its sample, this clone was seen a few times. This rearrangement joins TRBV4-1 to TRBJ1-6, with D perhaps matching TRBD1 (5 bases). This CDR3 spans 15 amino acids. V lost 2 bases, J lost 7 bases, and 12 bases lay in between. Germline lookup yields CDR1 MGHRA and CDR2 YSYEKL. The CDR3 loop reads CASSQRAGGNSPLHF. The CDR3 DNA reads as TGCGCCAGCAGCCAACGGGCGGGGGGAAATTCACCCCTCCACTTT.

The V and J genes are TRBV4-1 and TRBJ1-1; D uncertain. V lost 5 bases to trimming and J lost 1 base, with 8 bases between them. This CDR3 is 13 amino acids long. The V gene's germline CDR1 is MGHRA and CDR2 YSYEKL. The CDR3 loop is CASSSPRNTEAFF. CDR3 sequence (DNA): TGCGCCAGCAGCTCTCCTAGGAACACTGAAGCTTTCTTT.

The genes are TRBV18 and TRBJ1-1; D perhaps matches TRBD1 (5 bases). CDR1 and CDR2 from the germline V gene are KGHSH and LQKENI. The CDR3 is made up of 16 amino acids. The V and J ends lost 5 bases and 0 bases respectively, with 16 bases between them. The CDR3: CASSGITGNMNTEAFF. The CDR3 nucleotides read TGTGCCAGCTCAGGTATTACAGGAAACATGAACACTGAAGCTTTCTTT.

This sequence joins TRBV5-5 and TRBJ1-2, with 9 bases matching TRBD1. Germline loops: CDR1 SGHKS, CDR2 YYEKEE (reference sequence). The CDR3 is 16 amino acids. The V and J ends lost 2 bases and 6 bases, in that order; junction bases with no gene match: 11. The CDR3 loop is CASSLVQGAVFDGYTF. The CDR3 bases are TGTGCCAGCAGCTTAGTACAGGGGGCGGTATTTGATGGCTACACCTTC.

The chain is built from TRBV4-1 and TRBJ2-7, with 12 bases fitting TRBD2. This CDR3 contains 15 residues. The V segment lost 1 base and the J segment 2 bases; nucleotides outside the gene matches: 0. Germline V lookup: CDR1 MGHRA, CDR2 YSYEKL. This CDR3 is CASSQGTSGAYEQYF. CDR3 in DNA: TGCGCCAGCAGCCAAGGGACTAGCGGGGCCTACGAGCAGTACTTC.

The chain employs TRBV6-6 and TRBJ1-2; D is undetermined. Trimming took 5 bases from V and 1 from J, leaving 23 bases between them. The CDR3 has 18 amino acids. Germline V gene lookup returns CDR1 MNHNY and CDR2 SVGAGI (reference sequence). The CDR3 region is CASSQRGVGLGVNYGYTF. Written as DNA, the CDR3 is TGTGCCAGCAGTCAGCGGGGAGTCGGACTCGGGGTTAACTATGGCTACACCTTC.

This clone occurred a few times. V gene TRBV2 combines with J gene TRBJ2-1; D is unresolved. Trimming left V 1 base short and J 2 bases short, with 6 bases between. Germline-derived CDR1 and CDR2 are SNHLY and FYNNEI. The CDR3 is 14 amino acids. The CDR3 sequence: CASSEGGTYNEQFF. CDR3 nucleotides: TGTGCCAGCAGTGAAGGAGGAACCTACAATGAGCAGTTCTTC.

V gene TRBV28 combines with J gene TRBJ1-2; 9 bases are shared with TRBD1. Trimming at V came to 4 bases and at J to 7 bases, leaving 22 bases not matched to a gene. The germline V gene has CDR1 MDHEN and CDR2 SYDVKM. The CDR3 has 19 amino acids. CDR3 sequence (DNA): TGTGCCAGCAGTTCGCCTTTTCGGGACAGGGTTTGGACCTACTCTGGCTACACCTTC. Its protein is CASSSPFRDRVWTYSGYTF.

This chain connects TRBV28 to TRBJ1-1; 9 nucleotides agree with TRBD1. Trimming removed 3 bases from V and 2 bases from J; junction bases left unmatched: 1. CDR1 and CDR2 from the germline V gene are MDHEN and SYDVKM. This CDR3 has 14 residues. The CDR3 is CASSLDRGNTEAFF. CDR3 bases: TGTGCCAGCAGTTTGGACAGGGGAAACACTGAAGCTTTCTTT.

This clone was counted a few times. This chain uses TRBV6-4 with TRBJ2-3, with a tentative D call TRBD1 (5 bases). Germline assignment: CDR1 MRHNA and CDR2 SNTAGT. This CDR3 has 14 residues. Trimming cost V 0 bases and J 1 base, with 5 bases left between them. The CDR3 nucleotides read TGTGCCAGCAGTGACTCAGGGGGCACAGATACGCAGTATTTT. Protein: CASSDSGGTDTQYF.